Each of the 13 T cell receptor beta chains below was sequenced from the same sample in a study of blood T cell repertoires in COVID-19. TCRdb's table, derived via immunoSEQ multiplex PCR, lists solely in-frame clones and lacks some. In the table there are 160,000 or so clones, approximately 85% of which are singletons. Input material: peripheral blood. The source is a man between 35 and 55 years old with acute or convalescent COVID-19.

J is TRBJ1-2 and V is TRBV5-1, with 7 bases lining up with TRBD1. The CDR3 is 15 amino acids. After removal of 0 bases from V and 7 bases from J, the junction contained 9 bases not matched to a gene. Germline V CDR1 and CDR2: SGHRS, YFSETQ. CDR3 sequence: CASSLAGEGAVGYTF. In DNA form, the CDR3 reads TGCGCCAGCAGCTTGGCCGGAGAGGGGGCGGTTGGCTACACCTTC.

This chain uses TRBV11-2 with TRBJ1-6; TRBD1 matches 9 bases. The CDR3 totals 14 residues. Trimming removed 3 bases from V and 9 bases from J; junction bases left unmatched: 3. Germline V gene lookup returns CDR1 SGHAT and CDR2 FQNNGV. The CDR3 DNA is TGTGCCAGCAGCTTTTCGGACAGGGGTTCACCCCTCCACTTT. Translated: CASSFSDRGSPLHF.

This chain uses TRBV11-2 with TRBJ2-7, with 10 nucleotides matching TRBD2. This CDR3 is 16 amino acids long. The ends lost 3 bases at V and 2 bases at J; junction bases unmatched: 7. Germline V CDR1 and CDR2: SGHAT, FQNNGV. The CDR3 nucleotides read TGTGCCAGCAGCTTTGGTAGCGGGGGGTCTACCTACGAGCAGTACTTC. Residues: CASSFGSGGSTYEQYF.

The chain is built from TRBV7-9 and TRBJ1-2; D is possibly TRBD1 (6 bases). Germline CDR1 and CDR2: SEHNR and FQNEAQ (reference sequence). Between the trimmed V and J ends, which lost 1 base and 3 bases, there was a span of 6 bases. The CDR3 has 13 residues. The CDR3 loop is CASSLGTDYGYTF. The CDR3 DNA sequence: TGTGCCAGCAGCTTAGGGACAGACTATGGCTACACCTTC. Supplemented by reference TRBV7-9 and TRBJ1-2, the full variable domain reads DTGVSQNPRHKITKRGQNVTFRCDPISEHNRLYWYRQTLGQGPEFLTYFQNEAQLEKSRLLSDRFSAERPKGSFSTLEIQRTEQGDSAMYLCASSLGTDYGYTFGSGTRLTVV.

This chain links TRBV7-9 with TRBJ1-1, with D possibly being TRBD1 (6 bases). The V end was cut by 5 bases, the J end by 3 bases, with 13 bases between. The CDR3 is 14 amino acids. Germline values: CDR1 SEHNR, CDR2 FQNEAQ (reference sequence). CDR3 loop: CASSAQGSHTEAFF. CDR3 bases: TGTGCCAGCAGCGCCCAGGGGTCACACACTGAAGCTTTCTTT.

For the CDR3, the DNA is TGCGCCAGCAGCTTGACAGCAACACGCACAGATACGCAGTATTTT. Its protein product is CASSLTATRTDTQYF. The chain employs TRBV5-1 and TRBJ2-3; D remains unclear. V lost 1 base and J lost 1, with 10 bases in between. The germline gives CDR1 SGHRS, CDR2 YFSETQ. This CDR3 is built from 15 residues.

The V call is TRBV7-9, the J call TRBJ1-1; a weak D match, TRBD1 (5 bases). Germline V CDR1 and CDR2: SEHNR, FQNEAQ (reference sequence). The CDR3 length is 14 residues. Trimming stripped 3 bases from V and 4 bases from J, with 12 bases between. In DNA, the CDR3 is TGTGCCAGCAGCTTCGGGGGAAGTTCCACTGAAGCTTTCTTT. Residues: CASSFGGSSTEAFF.

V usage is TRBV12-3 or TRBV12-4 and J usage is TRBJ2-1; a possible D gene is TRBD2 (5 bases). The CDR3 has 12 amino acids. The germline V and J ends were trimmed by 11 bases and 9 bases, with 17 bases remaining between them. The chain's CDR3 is CALRAKSGEQFF. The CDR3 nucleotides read TGTGCCCTCCGGGCGAAGAGCGGTGAGCAGTTCTTC.

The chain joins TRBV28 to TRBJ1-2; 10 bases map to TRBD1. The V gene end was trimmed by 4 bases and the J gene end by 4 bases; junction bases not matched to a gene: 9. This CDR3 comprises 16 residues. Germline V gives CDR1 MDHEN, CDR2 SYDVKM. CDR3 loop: CASSSHGQGDGYGYTF. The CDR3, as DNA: TGTGCCAGCAGTTCCCATGGACAGGGGGATGGCTATGGCTACACCTTC.

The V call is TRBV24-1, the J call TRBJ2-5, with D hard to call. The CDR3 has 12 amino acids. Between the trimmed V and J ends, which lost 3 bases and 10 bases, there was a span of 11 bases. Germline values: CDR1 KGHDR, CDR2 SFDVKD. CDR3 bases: TGTGCCACCAGTGATAGCTCGAGGCTCCAGTACTTC. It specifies CATSDSSRLQYF.

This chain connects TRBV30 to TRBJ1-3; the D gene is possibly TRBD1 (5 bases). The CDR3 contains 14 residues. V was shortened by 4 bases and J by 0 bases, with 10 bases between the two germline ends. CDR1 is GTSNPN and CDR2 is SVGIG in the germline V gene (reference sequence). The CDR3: CAWKGEGSGNTIYF. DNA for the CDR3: TGTGCCTGGAAAGGGGAGGGCTCTGGAAACACCATATATTTT.

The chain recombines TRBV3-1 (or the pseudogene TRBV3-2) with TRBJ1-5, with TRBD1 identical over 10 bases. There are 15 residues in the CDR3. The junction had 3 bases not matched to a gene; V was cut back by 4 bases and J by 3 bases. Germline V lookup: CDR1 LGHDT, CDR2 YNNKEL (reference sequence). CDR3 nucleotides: TGTGCCAGCAGCCGAGGGACAGGGGACAATCAGCCCCAGCATTTT. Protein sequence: CASSRGTGDNQPQHF.

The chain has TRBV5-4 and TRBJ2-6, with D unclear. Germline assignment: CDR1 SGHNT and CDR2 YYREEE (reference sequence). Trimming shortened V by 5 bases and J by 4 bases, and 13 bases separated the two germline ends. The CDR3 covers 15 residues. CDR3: CASSFSGTGANVLTF. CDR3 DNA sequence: TGTGCCAGCAGTTTTTCAGGTACAGGGGCCAACGTCCTGACTTTC.